This TCR beta chain was captured in a study of blood T cell repertoires in COVID-19. As for the study in general: From T cells, B-cell-depleted T cells, or PBMCs came the material, which was cDNA or gDNA.

Authors' analysis steps: Estimation of nucleated cell counts was performed using reference gene primer amplification. Repertoires were generated with immunoSEQ multiplex PCR, while TCRdb's copy carries only in-frame clones and drops some. V, J and clone size derive from that table, while D and trimming were established from the DNA sequence. The sample consists of 180,000 or so clones, approximately 84% of them appearing once. The CDR3 is made up of 14 amino acids. V lost 1 base and J 7 bases, leaving 13 bases between the germline ends. From germline, CDR1 is SEHNR and CDR2 FQNEAQ (reference sequence). This clone was picked up one time.

The sequence derives from a man between 35 and 55 years old who had recovered from COVID-19. This chain uses TRBV7-9 with TRBJ2-5; no clear D. The sequencing sample was made of peripheral blood. CDR3 protein: CASSLVSELGTQYF. The CDR3 nucleotides read TGTGCCAGCAGCTTAGTATCCGAGCTTGGGACCCAGTACTTC.